This TCR beta chain came from a study of T cells in Graves' hyperthyroidism and ophthalmopathy. In the study overall: The initial diagnosis was the point when peripheral blood was collected, ahead of any treatment. Whole-study findings and limits: Blood also carried most thyroid clonotypes expanded above 0.001. Classification by a 13 V-J model distinguished ophthalmopathy from stable hyperthyroidism.

Germline V CDR1 and CDR2: SGHRS, YFSETQ. The CDR3 has 13 residues. Researchers took RNA transcripts and amplified the TCR beta CDR3 regions from them. The TCR CDR3 was amplified in a first-round RT-PCR using the HTBI primer set. TCRdb recomputed calls from the multiplex PCR reads with MiXCR, one row per CDR3 protein. The table lists roughly 180,000 distinct CDR3 sequences, about a sixth of them singletons, with roughly 32% in the top ten. In regard to this clonotype: Its antigen is unknown. This may arise from a read error, as a much more abundant clone is one base away.

Uncontrolled infection, other autoimmune disease, pregnancy or lactation disqualified patients from enrolment. Sequences were obtained from blood. This TCR was recovered from a woman in her fifties or sixties with Graves' hyperthyroidism. The chain combines TRBV5-1 with TRBJ2-3; D is undetermined. CDR3 amino acids: CATTRGGTNTQYF. CDR3 nucleotide sequence: TGCGCCACCACCCGTGGCGGCACAAATACGCAGTATTTT.